This record covers a single TCR beta chain. As yet, its antigen is unknown. TCRdb re-derived calls from the reads in MiXCR, one entry per CDR3 protein. The sample gives about 1,700 distinct CDR3 sequences, 16% of which show up once; approximately 9.6% is in the top ten. This sample is part of a study of liver allograft versus peripheral blood T cells. Study-level background: Graft-liver T cell receptor repertoires were compared against recipient peripheral blood repertoires. Study-wide points: A difference was reportedly observed between T cell receptor repertoires inside liver allografts and those in peripheral blood.

V lost 3 bases, J lost 1 base, and 9 bases lay in between. The CDR3 is 14 amino acids. This TCR was recovered from a human patient who had a liver transplant. Some of the T cells might come from the graft donor. The chain joins TRBV12-3 or TRBV12-4 to TRBJ1-2; D possibly corresponds to TRBD1 (5 bases). The DNA of the CDR3 is TGTGCCAGCAGTTTCGGGGCACTTAACTATGGCTACACCTTC. Its translation: CASSFGALNYGYTF.